Following are 20 T cell receptor beta chains from one sample sequenced in a study of cytomegalovirus exposure and HLA in healthy donors. Researchers ran the PCR with 60 Vbeta and 13 Jbeta primers. The protocol was immunoSEQ multiplex PCR, while the TCRdb copy is restricted to in-frame clones and leaves out a portion. This sample yields about 160,000 clones, of which roughly 80% are seen a single time; about 1.4% belongs to the top ten. Source material: PBMCs. Receptors originate from a girl aged 5 to 17 in good health and CMV-seropositive.

The chain combines TRBV25-1 with TRBJ1-5, with a tentative D call TRBD1 (5 bases). Trimming took off 2 bases at V and 2 bases at J, with 7 bases between the two ends. This CDR3 contains 14 residues. CDR1 MGHDK and CDR2 SYGVNS come from the germline V gene. CDR3 region: CASSERGGNQPQHF. CDR3 bases: TGTGCCAGCAGTGAAAGGGGCGGCAATCAGCCCCAGCATTTT.

The V call is TRBV28, the J call TRBJ1-3, with a weak D call TRBD1 (5 bases). This CDR3 is 15 amino acids long. Germline loops: CDR1 MDHEN, CDR2 SYDVKM. V shed 6 bases and J shed 0 bases, with 12 bases lying between them. CDR3 protein: CASSPPGGSGNTIYF. CDR3 nucleotides: TGTGCCAGCAGCCCCCCGGGGGGCTCTGGAAACACCATATATTTT.

The V gene is TRBV4-1, the J gene TRBJ2-3; 13 bases line up with TRBD2. This CDR3 is 16 amino acids long. CDR1 and CDR2 from the germline V gene are MGHRA and YSYEKL. With 4 bases clipped from V and 5 bases from J, the junction kept 6 bases outside the gene matches. Here the CDR3 DNA reads TGCGCCAGCAGCCCGTGGACTAGCGGGAGTGTAGATACGCAGTATTTT. Translating gives CASSPWTSGSVDTQYF.

The gene calls are TRBV28 and TRBJ1-1; TRBD1 might be the D (5 bases). The germline V gene has CDR1 MDHEN and CDR2 SYDVKM. The V gene lost 8 bases and the J gene lost 4 bases, with 17 bases spanning the gap. CDR3 length: 14 amino acids. The CDR3 region is CASCVAGPGTEAFF. The CDR3, as DNA: TGTGCCAGCTGTGTCGCAGGGCCGGGCACTGAAGCTTTCTTT.

V and J are TRBV18 and TRBJ1-2, with 10 bases that match TRBD1. The V gene's germline CDR1 is KGHSH and CDR2 LQKENI. The ends lost 3 bases at V and 7 bases at J; junction bases unmatched: 8. The CDR3 has 15 residues. This chain's CDR3 is CASSPPLTGGLGYTF. The CDR3 bases are TGTGCCAGCTCACCCCCTTTGACAGGGGGCCTTGGCTACACCTTC.

The chain has TRBV7-8 and TRBJ1-1; D unresolved. Germline CDR1 SGHVS, CDR2 FQNEAQ. The CDR3 totals 12 residues. Trimming cost V 5 bases and J 3 bases, with 7 bases left between them. In DNA form, the CDR3 reads TGTGCCAGCAGCCCGGGATACACTGAAGCTTTCTTT. This codes for CASSPGYTEAFF.

The rearrangement uses TRBV5-1 and TRBJ2-2, with 8 bases matching TRBD2. Germline CDR1 and CDR2: SGHRS and YFSETQ. The CDR3 spans 18 residues. With 3 bases clipped from V and 8 bases from J, the junction kept 18 bases outside the gene matches. The CDR3 sequence: CASSSGTSWDRAKGELFF. The CDR3 coding sequence is TGCGCCAGCAGCTCGGGGACTAGTTGGGACCGGGCAAAGGGGGAGCTGTTTTTT.

The V call is TRBV9, the J call TRBJ2-7; 8 nucleotides line up with TRBD2. J gave up 6 bases and V 4 bases, and 15 bases lay outside the gene matches. The CDR3 has 16 amino acids. Germline V CDR1 and CDR2: SGDLS, YYNGEE. The CDR3: CASSRIAGPNPTEQYF. The CDR3 coding sequence is TGTGCCAGCAGCAGGATAGCGGGGCCAAATCCTACCGAGCAGTACTTC.

This clone turned up a few times. The V call is TRBV25-1, the J call TRBJ2-7; possibly TRBD1 for D (5 bases). From germline, CDR1 is MGHDK and CDR2 SYGVNS. The CDR3 totals 13 residues. Trimming took off 6 bases at V and 2 bases at J, with 11 bases between the two ends. The CDR3 loop reads CASSREGPYEQYF. Here the CDR3 DNA reads TGTGCCAGCAGCAGGGAAGGGCCCTACGAGCAGTACTTC.

The chain has TRBV10-3 and TRBJ2-3; 9 bases match TRBD1. The CDR3 length is 14 residues. Germline values: CDR1 ENHRY, CDR2 SYGVKD. V shed 6 bases and J 1 base; nucleotides not matched to a gene: 2. Here the CDR3 DNA reads TGTGCCATCAGGGGGGACAGGGGCACAGATACGCAGTATTTT. It is translated as CAIRGDRGTDTQYF.

This chain connects TRBV5-4 to TRBJ2-5, with 8 bases lining up with TRBD1. Trimming removed 0 bases from V and 1 base from J; junction bases left unmatched: 8. Per the germline V gene, CDR1 is SGHNT and CDR2 is YYREEE (reference sequence). The CDR3 extends over 17 amino acids. Written as DNA, the CDR3 is TGTGCCAGCAGCTTGGGGAGCCCAGGGGGCTCCCAAGAGACCCAGTACTTC. Residues: CASSLGSPGGSQETQYF.

In its sample, this clone was seen a few times. The chain combines TRBV6-5 with TRBJ1-5; possibly TRBD1 for D (6 bases). The ends were cut back, 6 bases at V and 2 bases at J, with 14 bases in the middle. In germline, CDR1 is MNHEY, CDR2 SVGAGI. The CDR3 covers 15 residues. Written as DNA, the CDR3 is TGTGCCAGCAGCACAACAGGGATGGGCAATCAGCCCCAGCATTTT. It codes for CASSTTGMGNQPQHF.

V usage is TRBV16 and J usage is TRBJ2-7; TRBD1 agrees at 7 bases. The CDR3 runs 14 residues. Germline V gives CDR1 KGHSY, CDR2 FQNENV. V lost 4 bases, J lost 2 bases, and 5 bases stayed unmatched. In nucleotides, the CDR3 is TGTGCCAGCAGCCTCTTGGACAGGCCCTACGAGCAGTACTTC. It encodes CASSLLDRPYEQYF.

The chain is built from TRBV28 and TRBJ1-4; TRBD1 matches 10 bases. The germline V gene encodes CDR1 MDHEN and CDR2 SYDVKM. J was trimmed by 5 bases and V by 10 bases; bases with no gene match: 10. This CDR3 is built from 15 residues. The CDR3 loop is CATGWDRGENEKLFF. As DNA, the CDR3 is TGTGCCACCGGATGGGACAGGGGCGAGAATGAAAAACTGTTTTTT. The entire variable domain, with the rest obtained from reference TRBV28 and TRBJ1-4, is as follows: DVKVTQSSRYLVKRTGEKVFLECVQDMDHENMFWYRQDPGLGLRLIYFSYDVKMKEKGDIPEGYSVSREKKERFSLILESASTNQTSMYLCATGWDRGENEKLFFGSGTQLSVL.

The CDR3 region is CASSMDSWDSNQPQHF. CDR3 bases: TGTGCCAGTAGTATGGACAGCTGGGATAGCAATCAGCCCCAGCATTTT. The chain has TRBV19 and TRBJ1-5; D perhaps matches TRBD1 (6 bases). V lost 3 bases, J lost 0 bases, and 12 bases lay in between. CDR1 LNHDA and CDR2 SQIVND come from the germline V gene (reference sequence). The CDR3 has 16 residues.

The chain is built from TRBV5-1 and TRBJ1-1, with 7 bases aligning to TRBD1. Germline V gives CDR1 SGHRS, CDR2 YFSETQ. This CDR3 comprises 14 residues. J gave up 2 bases and V 3 bases, and 4 bases lay outside the gene matches. In nucleotides, the CDR3 is TGCGCCAGCAGCTCTGGACAGGTTAACACTGAAGCTTTCTTT. Residues: CASSSGQVNTEAFF.

The V and J genes are TRBV6-5 and TRBJ1-5, with D unresolved. The V and J ends lost 0 bases and 5 bases respectively, with 8 bases between them. CDR1 is MNHEY and CDR2 is SVGAGI in the germline V gene. There are 14 residues in the CDR3. The CDR3, as DNA: TGTGCCAGCAGTTACTCGAGCCCGCATCAGCCCCAGCATTTT. It encodes CASSYSSPHQPQHF.

The rearrangement links TRBV27 to TRBJ1-4; D unresolved. V dropped 3 bases and J dropped 7 bases, with 12 bases sitting between them. Germline CDR1 is MNHEY and CDR2 is SMNVEV (reference sequence). This CDR3 is 14 amino acids long. The CDR3 sequence: CASSFAGFAEKLFF. The CDR3 DNA reads TGTGCCAGCAGTTTCGCGGGGTTCGCTGAAAAACTGTTTTTT.

This clone was detected only a few times. This chain connects TRBV25-1 to TRBJ2-7; possible D gene TRBD2, 5 bases. There are 14 residues in the CDR3. Trimming removed 5 bases at V and 0 bases at J, with 11 bases between. The germline CDR1 and CDR2 sequences are MGHDK and SYGVNS. CDR3: CASSSRTASYEQYF. CDR3 in DNA: TGTGCCAGCAGTTCGAGGACTGCCTCCTACGAGCAGTACTTC.

The V and J genes are TRBV6-6 and TRBJ2-7, with 8 bases matching TRBD1. The CDR3 is made up of 16 amino acids. V lost 2 bases, J lost 2 bases, and 8 bases stayed unmatched. Germline V gene lookup returns CDR1 MNHNY and CDR2 SVGAGI (reference sequence). The CDR3 loop reads CASSYRQGQAAYEQYF. CDR3 nucleotides: TGTGCCAGCAGTTACAGACAGGGGCAGGCGGCCTACGAGCAGTACTTC.